Each of the 11 T cell receptor beta chains below was sequenced from the same sample in a study of regulatory T cells in long-lasting Graves disease. Arm-PCR of CDR3 regions with iRepertoire HTBI primers generated TCR beta libraries. TCRdb used MiXCR to reprocess the multiplex PCR reads, holding one entry per CDR3 protein. This sample has about 620,000 distinct CDR3 sequences, with approximately 15% found just once. Regarding time point: newly diagnosed GD, antithyroid drugs for less than 3 months. RNA extracted from PBMCs served as the sequencing template. In addition, the sample was reused for a study of T cells in Graves' hyperthyroidism and ophthalmopathy.

The input for sequencing was peripheral blood mononuclear cells (PBMCs), taken at new diagnosis, from a patient treated with antithyroid drugs. Receptors were obtained from a woman in her thirties with Graves disease.

Ten or more counts support this clonotype. This chain connects TRBV20-1 to TRBJ2-5; 14 bases map to TRBD2. The CDR3 totals 16 residues. Germline V CDR1 and CDR2: DFQATT, SNEGSKA (reference sequence). V was pared by 8 bases and J by 4 bases, with 12 bases of the junction left unmatched. For the CDR3, the DNA is TGCAGTCCTGTGGGGACTAGCGGGAGAAAAGGAGAGACCCAGTACTTC. It encodes CSPVGTSGRKGETQYF.

This clonotype was seen at least ten times. The V and J genes are TRBV12-3 or TRBV12-4 and TRBJ2-7; the D is unclear. This CDR3 contains 12 residues. Trimming took 0 bases from V and 3 from J, leaving 3 bases between them. The CDR3 DNA reads as TGTGCCAGCAGTTTAGCCATCTACGAGCAGTACTTC. Translation: CASSLAIYEQYF.

There are many counts of this clonotype. The gene calls are TRBV20-1 and TRBJ2-1, with 8 positions matching TRBD2. Looked up from germline, CDR1 is DFQATT and CDR2 is SNEGSKA (reference sequence). This CDR3 is built from 17 residues. J was trimmed by 8 bases and V by 6 bases; bases with no gene match: 21. CDR3 bases: TGCAGTGCACCCGGGCGGGGGGCGGGAGCCAGTCTGGATGAGCAGTTCTTC. Its translation: CSAPGRGAGASLDEQFF.

The chain joins TRBV28 to TRBJ1-6; 7 nucleotides agree with TRBD1. With 6 bases clipped from V and 8 bases from J, the junction kept 7 bases outside the gene matches. CDR3 length equals 14 residues. Germline assignment: CDR1 MDHEN and CDR2 SYDVKM. CDR3 amino acids: CASRSDRVDSPLHF. CDR3 sequence (DNA): TGTGCCAGCAGGTCCGACAGGGTGGATTCACCCCTCCACTTT.

V and J are TRBV30 and TRBJ2-5, with 12 bases that match TRBD1. This CDR3 has 14 residues. After removal of 4 bases from V and 5 bases from J, the junction contained 5 bases not matched to a gene. Per germline, CDR1 GTSNPN and CDR2 SVGIG (reference sequence). CDR3 residues: CAWTGTGGAETQYF. CDR3 sequence (DNA): TGTGCCTGGACCGGGACAGGGGGCGCGGAGACCCAGTACTTC.

Regarding this clonotype: The junction differs from germline at one of its ends, possibly a read error. The chain has TRBV20-1 and TRBJ2-5; D might be TRBD2 (5 bases). Germline CDR1 reads DFQATT; CDR2 reads SNEGSKA (reference sequence). The CDR3 contains 11 residues. This CDR3 is CSASGIKTQHF. CDR3 nucleotide sequence: TGCAGTGCTAGCGGGATAAAGACCCAGCACTTC.

The chain combines TRBV6-1 with TRBJ1-4; D is undetermined. The CDR3 spans 14 residues. V was cut by 6 bases and J by 3 bases, with 11 bases left in between. Per the germline V gene, CDR1 is MNHNS and CDR2 is SASEGT. The CDR3 sequence is CASRGGWANEKLFF. CDR3 bases: TGTGCCAGCAGAGGCGGATGGGCTAATGAAAAACTGTTTTTT.

This clonotype was counted ten times or more. V gene TRBV12-3 or TRBV12-4 combines with J gene TRBJ2-7; D possibly uses TRBD1 or TRBD2 (7 bases each). V lost 7 bases and J 4 bases, leaving 11 bases between the germline ends. CDR3 length: 12 amino acids. CDR3 amino acids: CASNQGGYEQYF. The CDR3 nucleotides are TGTGCCAGCAATCAGGGGGGGTACGAGCAGTACTTC.

This clonotype was found many times. This chain uses TRBV7-9 with TRBJ2-1, with TRBD1 identical over 7 bases. CDR1 and CDR2 from the germline V gene are SEHNR and FQNEAQ (reference sequence). Unmatched junction bases numbered 7, after V lost 4 bases and J lost 4 bases. The CDR3 loop spans 15 amino acids. The CDR3 sequence: CASSSRDRDYNEQFF. As DNA, the CDR3 is TGTGCCAGCAGCTCCCGGGACAGAGATTACAATGAGCAGTTCTTC.

Many counts were recorded for this clonotype. The chain employs TRBV12-3 or TRBV12-4 and TRBJ2-3, with D unresolved. This CDR3 has 12 amino acids. The V end was cut by 8 bases, the J end by 0 bases, with 6 bases between. CDR3 DNA sequence: TGTGCCAGCCTACGTAGCACAGATACGCAGTATTTT. Encoded protein: CASLRSTDTQYF.

Turning to this clonotype: A much bigger clone sits one base away, suggesting this may be a read error. Here the CDR3 omits its conserved ending phenylalanine or tryptophan, so a read error is the likely source. This chain joins TRBV6-2 or TRBV6-3 and TRBJ1-1; D call uncertain. V was pared by 0 bases and J by 1 base, with 12 bases between. Germline CDR1 MNHEY, CDR2 SVGEGT. The CDR3 covers 16 residues. CDR3 coding DNA: TGTGCCAGCAGTTACTCGAATGCAGGCCGGAACACTGAAGCTTTCCTT. This translates into CASSYSNAGRNTEAFL.